These 26 T cell receptor beta chains were sequenced from one sample in a study of beta chain features in type 1 diabetes. These receptors lack a known antigen. Study outcomes and limitations: Across all four CD4+ subsets, people with type 1 diabetes showed modestly shorter TCRB CDR3s.

Every isolated RNA sample was fully reverse transcribed, so sequencing captured expressed TCRB transcripts. Generated by immunoSEQ multiplex PCR, the TCRdb table keeps only in-frame clones and is missing some. The sample shows approximately 170,000 clones, around 8% of them seen only once. The sequencing sample was made of central memory CD4+ T cells from blood. The source of these receptors is a woman in her 40s with type 1 diabetes.

This clone was seen more than once but under ten times. The V call is TRBV11-1, the J call TRBJ2-1; 8 bases are a match to TRBD1. Germline-derived CDR1 and CDR2 are SGHAT and FQDESV (reference sequence). Trimming removed 3 bases from V and 4 bases from J; junction bases left unmatched: 2. CDR3 size: 14 residues. In nucleotides, the CDR3 is TGTGCCAGCAGCTTGGGACAGGTTTACAATGAGCAGTTCTTC. It specifies CASSLGQVYNEQFF. Together with reference TRBV11-1 and TRBJ2-1, the CDR3 gives the full variable domain: EAEVAQSPRYKITEKSQAVAFWCDPISGHATLYWYRQILGQGPELLVQFQDESVVDDSQLPKDRFSAERLKGVDSTLKIQPAELGDSAMYLCASSLGQVYNEQFFGPGTRLTVL.

This clone has a handful of counts. The chain combines TRBV7-9 with TRBJ2-7; tentatively, D is TRBD2 (6 bases). Germline lookup yields CDR1 SEHNR and CDR2 FQNEAQ (reference sequence). CDR3 size: 14 residues. V lost 1 base and J 2 bases, leaving 9 bases between the germline ends. CDR3 region: CASSLGGDTYEQYF. The CDR3 DNA is TGTGCCAGCAGCTTAGGGGGGGATACCTACGAGCAGTACTTC.

This CDR3 is CASSWGGGTNIQYF. Here the CDR3 DNA reads TGCGCCAGCAGCTGGGGCGGGGGAACAAACATTCAGTACTTC. This chain links TRBV5-1 with TRBJ2-4; TRBD2 agrees at 7 bases. The trim removed 3 bases at V and 6 bases at J, leaving 6 bases unmatched. The CDR3 loop spans 14 amino acids. From germline, CDR1 is SGHRS and CDR2 YFSETQ.

This clone appeared a few times. This chain links TRBV9 with TRBJ1-2; tentatively, D is TRBD1 (6 bases). CDR3 size: 14 residues. Trimming removed 4 bases from V and 8 bases from J, with 18 bases in between. Germline values: CDR1 SGDLS, CDR2 YYNGEE. The CDR3 nucleotides are TGTGCCAGCAGCCCTCGGGATTTGAGGGGGGGCTACACCTTC. It is translated as CASSPRDLRGGYTF.

The chain combines TRBV18 with TRBJ1-4; D possibly corresponds to TRBD1 (5 bases). The CDR3 has 13 residues. V gave up 6 bases and J gave up 6 bases, with 11 bases separating them. The V gene's germline CDR1 is KGHSH and CDR2 LQKENI. The CDR3 coding sequence is TGTGCCAGCTCCGACGGAGGGGATGAAAAACTGTTTTTT. This translates into CASSDGGDEKLFF.

The chain is built from TRBV15 and TRBJ2-5; 8 positions match TRBD2. V lost 8 bases, J lost 8 bases, and 13 bases stayed unmatched. Looked up from germline, CDR1 is LNHNV and CDR2 is YYDKDF (reference sequence). The CDR3 is 14 amino acids. The CDR3 sequence: CATLPFAREATQYF. CDR3 in DNA: TGTGCCACCCTCCCTTTCGCGCGGGAGGCCACCCAGTACTTC. Supplemented by reference TRBV15 and TRBJ2-5, the full variable domain reads DAMVIQNPRYQVTQFGKPVTLSCSQTLNHNVMYWYQQKSSQAPKLLFHYYDKDFNNEADTPDNFQSRRPNTSFCFLDIRSPGLGDTAMYLCATLPFAREATQYFGPGTRLLVL.

A few counts support this clone. The chain uses TRBV7-6 and TRBJ2-1; 11 nucleotides align to TRBD2. The CDR3 is made up of 16 amino acids. The V gene's germline CDR1 is SGHVS and CDR2 FNYEAQ. Unmatched junction bases numbered 4, after V lost 5 bases and J lost 1 base. The CDR3 spells CASSEGTSGSYNEQFF. The DNA of the CDR3 is TGTGCCAGCAGCGAAGGGACTAGCGGTTCCTACAATGAGCAGTTCTTC.

This clone was seen a handful of times. The J gene is TRBJ1-2, the V gene TRBV2; TRBD1 might be the D (6 bases). The V gene lost 11 bases and the J gene lost 3 bases, with 16 bases spanning the gap. This CDR3 is built from 13 residues. The V gene's germline CDR1 is SNHLY and CDR2 FYNNEI. Here the CDR3 reads CAGGQGRDYGYTF. CDR3 nucleotides: TGTGCCGGGGGGCAGGGGAGGGACTATGGCTACACCTTC.

The chain has TRBV4-3 and TRBJ2-3; D perhaps matches TRBD2 (6 bases). The CDR3 runs to 15 residues. V was cut by 4 bases and J by 0 bases, with 11 bases left in between. Germline loops: CDR1 LGHNA, CDR2 YSLEER. The CDR3 DNA reads TGCGCCAGCAGCCTAGCGGCTTTTAGCACAGATACGCAGTATTTT. This encodes CASSLAAFSTDTQYF.

This clone came up a few times. This chain uses TRBV19 with TRBJ1-1; the D gene is possibly TRBD1 (6 bases). CDR3 size: 14 residues. Trimming pared 7 bases from V and 4 bases from J, leaving 16 bases between. From germline, CDR1 is LNHDA and CDR2 SQIVND (reference sequence). CDR3: CASTTGYRGTEAFF. The CDR3 nucleotides are TGTGCCAGTACTACAGGGTACCGGGGCACTGAAGCTTTCTTT. Full variable domain (remainder filled in from reference TRBV19 and TRBJ1-1): DGGITQSPKYLFRKEGQNVTLSCEQNLNHDAMYWYRQDPGQGLRLIYYSQIVNDFQKGDIAEGYSVSREKKESFPLTVTSAQKNPTAFYLCASTTGYRGTEAFFGQGTRLTVV.

This CDR3 reads CASSLFLQGATTEAFF. The CDR3 nucleotides are TGCGCCAGCAGCTTGTTTTTACAGGGGGCTACCACTGAAGCTTTCTTT. The rearrangement joins TRBV5-1 to TRBJ1-1; 9 nucleotides line up with TRBD1. There are 16 residues in the CDR3. J gave up 4 bases and V 1 base, and 8 bases lay outside the gene matches. CDR1 and CDR2 (germline): SGHRS, YFSETQ.

The chain is built from TRBV5-6 and TRBJ2-3; TRBD2 matches at 8 bases. V dropped 2 bases and J dropped 6; count of bases not matched to a gene: 5. Germline CDR1 reads SGHDT; CDR2 reads YYEEEE. There are 14 residues in the CDR3. This CDR3 reads CASSLAGAADTQYF. As DNA, the CDR3 is TGTGCCAGCAGCTTAGCGGGAGCAGCCGATACGCAGTATTTT.

This clone turned up a few times. J is TRBJ2-3 and V is TRBV9, with 11 bases lining up with TRBD2. Trimming removed 6 bases from V and 6 bases from J; junction bases left unmatched: 3. This CDR3 is 13 amino acids long. The V gene's germline CDR1 is SGDLS and CDR2 YYNGEE. The CDR3 spells CASKPSGRDTQYF. CDR3 coding DNA: TGTGCCAGCAAACCTAGCGGGAGGGATACGCAGTATTTT.

The chain recombines TRBV28 with TRBJ2-7; 7 bases are shared with TRBD2. The junction had 11 bases not matched to a gene; V was cut back by 8 bases and J by 7 bases. CDR1 is MDHEN, CDR2 SYDVKM, per germline. The CDR3 is made up of 13 amino acids. The CDR3 bases are TGTGCCAGCCTCCGGAAGGAGCGGGGAGAGCAGTACTTC. Residues: CASLRKERGEQYF.

This clone was seen just once. This rearrangement joins TRBV28 to TRBJ2-3, with D perhaps TRBD2 (7 bases). Between the trimmed V and J ends, which lost 5 bases and 6 bases, there was a span of 21 bases. The CDR3 loop spans 16 amino acids. Looked up from germline, CDR1 is MDHEN and CDR2 is SYDVKM. For the CDR3, the DNA is TGTGCCAGCAGTCCCCCGGGCCGGGGAGGGGGGGATACGCAGTATTTT. Translation gives CASSPPGRGGGDTQYF.

Only a few counts were recorded for this clone. This chain connects TRBV30 to TRBJ1-5; D is unclear. Germline V gene data show CDR1 as GTSNPN and CDR2 as SVGIG (reference sequence). The length of the CDR3 is 14 residues. Trimming removed 4 bases from V and 0 bases from J, with 10 bases in between. The CDR3 spells CAWTDTNSNQPQHF. CDR3 DNA: TGTGCCTGGACAGACACGAATAGCAATCAGCCCCAGCATTTT.

The chain joins TRBV20-1 to TRBJ1-1; D unresolved. The CDR3 covers 10 residues. The V end lost 5 bases, the J end lost 9 bases, and 10 bases lay between the germline ends. The germline V gene has CDR1 DFQATT and CDR2 SNEGSKA (reference sequence). The CDR3 reads CSAGGLQAFF. In DNA form, the CDR3 reads TGCAGTGCTGGCGGGCTACAAGCTTTCTTT.

This chain joins TRBV30 and TRBJ2-3; 8 bases align to TRBD2. The germline V gene encodes CDR1 GTSNPN and CDR2 SVGIG (reference sequence). Unmatched junction bases numbered 9, after V lost 3 bases and J lost 4 bases. CDR3 size: 15 residues. Here the CDR3 reads CAWRISGALADTQYF. CDR3 bases: TGTGCCTGGAGGATTAGCGGGGCCTTGGCAGATACGCAGTATTTT.

The chain employs TRBV9 and TRBJ1-1, with 8 nucleotides matching TRBD1. The CDR3 runs to 18 residues. Germline values: CDR1 SGDLS, CDR2 YYNGEE. The ends lost 0 bases at V and 0 bases at J; junction bases unmatched: 10. CDR3 protein: CASSVGLGTGYMNTEAFF. CDR3 bases: TGTGCCAGCAGCGTAGGCCTCGGGACAGGCTATATGAACACTGAAGCTTTCTTT.

This clone was seen a few times. CDR3 sequence: CASSYEDYTEAFF. The CDR3 nucleotides are TGTGCCAGCAGTTACGAAGACTACACTGAAGCTTTCTTT. This chain connects TRBV6-5 to TRBJ1-1; D unclear. Trimming stripped 2 bases from V and 3 bases from J, with 7 bases between. Germline CDR1 reads MNHEY; CDR2 reads SVGAGI. The CDR3 contains 13 residues.

This clone was observed a few times. Other DNA sequences in the sample encode the same CDR3. The CDR3 spells CASSFQGGNTIYF. CDR3 nucleotide sequence: TGTGCCAGCAGCTTTCAGGGAGGAAACACCATATATTTT. This rearrangement joins TRBV25-1 to TRBJ1-3; D is perhaps TRBD1 (5 bases). V lost 6 bases and J 4 bases, leaving 10 bases between the germline ends. The germline gives CDR1 MGHDK, CDR2 SYGVNS. The CDR3 loop spans 13 amino acids.

There are a few counts of this clone. J is TRBJ2-1 and V is TRBV5-1, with D maybe TRBD2 (5 bases). The germline CDR1 and CDR2 sequences are SGHRS and YFSETQ. This CDR3 is 17 amino acids long. V lost 3 bases and J lost 4, with 20 bases in between. This CDR3 reads CASSSDHSAAGYNEQFF. The CDR3 DNA sequence: TGCGCCAGCAGCTCGGACCACTCAGCGGCCGGGTACAATGAGCAGTTCTTC. Full variable domain (missing parts from reference TRBV5-1 and TRBJ2-1): KAGVTQTPRYLIKTRGQQVTLSCSPISGHRSVSWYQQTPGQGLQFLFEYFSETQRNKGNFPGRFSGRQFSNSRSEMNVSTLELGDSALYLCASSSDHSAAGYNEQFFGPGTRLTVL.

V usage is TRBV18 and J usage is TRBJ1-2, with D perhaps TRBD1 (5 bases). This CDR3 region has 15 residues. The germline V and J ends were trimmed by 2 bases and 3 bases, with 13 bases remaining between them. CDR1 is KGHSH and CDR2 is LQKENI in the germline V gene. CDR3 DNA: TGTGCCAGCTCACCAGGGCTAGACAGTGACTATGGCTACACCTTC. Its protein product is CASSPGLDSDYGYTF.

This clone was recorded a few times. J is TRBJ2-6 and V is TRBV28, with 7 bases that match TRBD1. V lost 3 bases and J lost 0; bases outside the gene matches: 5. This CDR3 spans 17 amino acids. In germline, CDR1 is MDHEN, CDR2 SYDVKM. The CDR3: CASSFRQGASGANVLTF. The DNA for the CDR3 is TGTGCCAGCAGTTTTCGACAGGGAGCCTCTGGGGCCAACGTCCTGACTTTC.

This clone was seen only a few times. The V gene is TRBV13, the J gene TRBJ1-3; D gene ambiguous. Per germline, CDR1 PRHDT and CDR2 FYEKMQ (reference sequence). V was clipped by 0 bases and J by 0 bases, with 6 bases between them. The CDR3 has 15 amino acids. The CDR3 loop is CASSLGRSSGNTIYF. CDR3 sequence (DNA): TGTGCCAGCAGCTTAGGTAGGAGCTCTGGAAACACCATATATTTT.

The chain couples TRBV29-1 to TRBJ2-2; D is unclear. The CDR3 runs 13 residues. The V end was cut by 6 bases, the J end by 0 bases, with 8 bases between. CDR1 is SQVTM and CDR2 is ANQGSEA in the germline V gene. CDR3 in amino acids: CSVDTTNTGELFF. CDR3 in DNA: TGCAGCGTCGACACCACGAACACCGGGGAGCTGTTTTTT.